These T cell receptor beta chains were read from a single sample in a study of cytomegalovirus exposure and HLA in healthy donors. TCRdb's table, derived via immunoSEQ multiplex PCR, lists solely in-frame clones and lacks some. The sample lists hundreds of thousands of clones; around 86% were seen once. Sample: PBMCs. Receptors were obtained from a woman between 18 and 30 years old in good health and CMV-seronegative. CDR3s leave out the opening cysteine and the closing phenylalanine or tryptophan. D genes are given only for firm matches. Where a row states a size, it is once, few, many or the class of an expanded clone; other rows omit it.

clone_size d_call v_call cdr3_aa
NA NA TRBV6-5 ASSYEISADTEAF
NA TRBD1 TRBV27 ASRRTGPNYGYT
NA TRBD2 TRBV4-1 ASSFRVGTSGGDTDTQY
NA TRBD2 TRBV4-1 ASSPPGLVGEQY
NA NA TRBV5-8 ASSLESPNSGVYEQY
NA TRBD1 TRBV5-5 ASSLEGQGPYGYT
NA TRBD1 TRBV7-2 ATTNRGTEAF
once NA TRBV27 ASSPGLGSYNEQF
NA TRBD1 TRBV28 ASRGGTGGNSPLH
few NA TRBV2 ASTPPGTNYGYT
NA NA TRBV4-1 ASSDLQGGRTNEKLF
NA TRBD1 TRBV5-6 ASSSAGGHSNQPQH
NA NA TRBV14 ASSQEATGLSYNSPLH
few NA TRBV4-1 ASSQVGGSYNSPLH
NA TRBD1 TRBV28 ASRLPDRGQTGAF
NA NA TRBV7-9 ASSSWTGKSEQY
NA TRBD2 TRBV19 ASSTSPGTTYNEQF
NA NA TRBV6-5 ASRKRTSSYNEQF
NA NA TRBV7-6 ASSLGSLRQGTYEQY
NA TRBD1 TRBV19 ASRILGDRTF
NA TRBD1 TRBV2 ASSEIGTVSYEQY
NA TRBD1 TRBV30 AWAGQGNQPQH
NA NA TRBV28 ASSQTGPGYEQY
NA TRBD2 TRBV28 ASSPLAGGGEQY
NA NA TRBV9 ASSPPGLIEQY
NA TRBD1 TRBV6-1 ASSESGGAGNQPQH